This T cell receptor (beta chain) was sequenced during a study of identical twins. General study findings and limits: For cord blood, abundant beta clonotypes had fewer insertions, unlike memory repertoires, which showed none.

This clonotype was recorded at least ten times. Antigen specificity is unknown. In germline, CDR1 is MGHRA, CDR2 YSYEKL. With 7 bases removed from V and 3 bases from J, the gap between germline ends came to 21 bases. The length of the CDR3 is 16 residues. After template switching added a universal primer site, the resulting cDNA carried unique molecular identifiers. TCRdb re-derived calls from the 5' RACE reads in MiXCR, one entry per CDR3 protein. The profile shows some 500,000 distinct CDR3 sequences, roughly 9.9% of them singletons. These sequences were also reported in another study, on yellow fever vaccine responses in identical twins.

The receptor comes from a woman aged 18-35 years in good health. The genes are TRBV4-1 and TRBJ2-5; TRBD2 might be the D (5 bases). Material: PBMCs. CDR3: CASKKKAEGSKETQYF. The CDR3 region has the DNA TGCGCCAGCAAGAAGAAAGCGGAAGGATCCAAAGAGACCCAGTACTTC.